This T cell receptor (beta chain) was sequenced in a study of shared clonotypes between healthy human individuals. Sequencing was performed with immunoSEQ multiplex PCR; in TCRdb, only in-frame clones are kept and a portion is missing. The sample records roughly 590,000 clones, 95% being singletons. Positive CCR7 selection of CD45RO-negative cells yielded the naive CD8 cells, and terminally differentiated effector memory CD45RA+ cells were excluded. After removal of 5 bases from V and 3 bases from J, the junction contained 25 bases not matched to a gene. Germline CDR1 reads SGHNT; CDR2 reads YYREEE (reference sequence). This CDR3 is 20 amino acids long.

Material: naive CD8+ T cells sorted from blood. The rearrangement joins TRBV5-4 to TRBJ2-7, with 8 positions matching TRBD2. The TCR was taken from a woman aged 30 to 39 in good health. CDR3 loop: CASSLASYRGGSAGGYEQYF. In DNA, the CDR3 is TGTGCCAGCAGTCTAGCTTCTTATAGGGGGGGTTCTGCGGGAGGCTACGAGCAGTACTTC.